The entry below gives a single T cell receptor beta chain sequence along with its context. The antigen remains undetermined. CDR3 length: 15 amino acids. V lost 1 base to trimming and J lost 5 bases, with 15 bases between them. The germline V gene has CDR1 SGHVS and CDR2 FQNEAQ. This sample was taken from a study of Ad26.COV2.S vaccination and SARS-CoV-2 variants. About the study: Into the muscle, Ad26.COV2.S was dosed once or twice, 56 days apart. Study results and limitations: Relative to placebo recipients, vaccine recipients exhibited elevated spike-specific TCR breadth.

Documented treatment: around 19 received Ad26.COV2.S at low or high dose, single or two shots; 5 received placebo; per-sample allocation not given. Day 63 after the first injection of vaccine or placebo was the sampling time. Libraries were prepared by immunoSEQ multiplex PCR; TCRdb keeps only in-frame clonotypes and omits some of them. The data hold about 440,000 clones, with 90% observed a single time. The sequence derives from a person between 18 and 59 years old who received the Ad26.COV2.S COVID-19 vaccine or a placebo. The material was peripheral blood, obtained in a trial of Ad26.COV2.S vaccine versus placebo. The V call is TRBV7-8, the J call TRBJ2-7, with D perhaps TRBD1 or TRBD2 (5 bases each). Here the CDR3 reads CASSLGLGVGDEQYF. The CDR3 DNA reads TGTGCCAGCAGCTTAGGATTGGGGGTCGGCGACGAGCAGTACTTC.